This TCR beta chain was identified in a study of shared clonotypes between healthy human individuals. Study as a whole: For every donor, three CD4 naive, three CD4 memory, two CD8 naive and one CD8 memory plates were used.

Only a few counts were recorded for this clone. This CDR3 spans 13 amino acids. Germline CDR1 and CDR2: SNHLY and FYNNEI. V was cut by 6 bases and J by 2 bases, with 9 bases left in between. Assay: immunoSEQ multiplex PCR; the TCRdb copy retains only in-frame clones and omits some. The repertoire consists of 550,000 to 850,000 clones, with roughly two thirds occurring once and the leading ten covering less than 2%. Sample: memory CD4+ T cells sorted from blood. Regarding subset: CD45RA-negative fraction. The receptor comes from a woman aged 25 to 39 in good health. The chain is built from TRBV2 and TRBJ2-3; D possibly uses TRBD1 or TRBD2 (5 bases each). The CDR3: CASRRGPTDTQYF. The CDR3 DNA is TGTGCCAGCAGGAGGGGTCCCACAGATACGCAGTATTTT.